This TCR beta chain was profiled in a study of cytomegalovirus exposure and HLA in healthy donors. From germline, CDR1 is SGHNT and CDR2 YYREEE (reference sequence). The length of the CDR3 is 16 residues. The trim removed 10 bases at V and 7 bases at J, leaving 18 bases unmatched. Sequencing used immunoSEQ multiplex PCR; TCRdb keeps in-frame clones, though not all of them. The sample carries tens of thousands of clones, more than 70% recorded once. This TCR was sampled from a woman younger than 35 in good health and CMV-seropositive. This chain joins TRBV5-4 and TRBJ2-1, with 9 nucleotides matching TRBD1. The sample comprised PBMCs. The CDR3 DNA is TGTGCCCACCAACAAACAACAGGGGGCGTTAGGAATGAGCAGTTCTTC. Encoded protein: CAHQQTTGGVRNEQFF.